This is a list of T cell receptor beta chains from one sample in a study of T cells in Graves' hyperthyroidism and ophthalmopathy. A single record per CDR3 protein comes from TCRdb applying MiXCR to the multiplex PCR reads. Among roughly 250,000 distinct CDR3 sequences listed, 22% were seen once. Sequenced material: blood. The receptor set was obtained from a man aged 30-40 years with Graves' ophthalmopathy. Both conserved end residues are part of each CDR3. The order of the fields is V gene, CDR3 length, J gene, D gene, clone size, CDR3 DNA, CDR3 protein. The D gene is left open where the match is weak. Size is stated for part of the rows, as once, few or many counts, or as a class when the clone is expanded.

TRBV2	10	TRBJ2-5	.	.	TGTGTCAGCAGCCGGGAGACCCAGTACTTC	CVSSRETQYF
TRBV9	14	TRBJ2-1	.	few	TGTGCCAGCAGCGTATCTCCCGGAAACAATGAGCAGTTCTTC	CASSVSPGNNEQFF
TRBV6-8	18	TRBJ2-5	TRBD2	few	TGTGCCAGCAGCCTCCCCGGGACTAGCGGGAGTGGGGAAGAGACCCAGTACTTC	CASSLPGTSGSGEETQYF
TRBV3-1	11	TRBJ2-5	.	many	TGTGCCAGCAGCCAGCAGGGTTCCCAGTACTTC	CASSQQGSQYF
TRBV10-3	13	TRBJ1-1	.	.	TGTGCCATCAGAACCGACCTCAACACTGAAGCTTTCTTT	CAIRTDLNTEAFF
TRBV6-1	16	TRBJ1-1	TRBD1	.	TGTGCCAGCAGTGAATCGGACAGGACCTTGAACACTGAAGCTTTCTTT	CASSESDRTLNTEAFF
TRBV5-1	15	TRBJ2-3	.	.	TGCGCCAGCAGGGTCCTGGAGGGCACTACAGATACGCAGTATTTT	CASRVLEGTTDTQYF
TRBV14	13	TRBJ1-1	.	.	TGTGCCAGTAGTCAGGCTCTGAACACTGAAGCTTTCTTT	CASSQALNTEAFF
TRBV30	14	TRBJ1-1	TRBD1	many	TGTGCCTGGAGTGTAGAGGGGGCAGACACTGAAGCTTTCTTT	CAWSVEGADTEAFF
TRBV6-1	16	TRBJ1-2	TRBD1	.	TGTGCCAGCAGTGAAGCTGAGACAGGGGCTAACTATGGCTACACCTTC	CASSEAETGANYGYTF
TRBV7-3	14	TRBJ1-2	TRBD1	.	TGTGCCAGCAGCCCATCGGGACAGAGAGAGGGCTACACCTTC	CASSPSGQREGYTF
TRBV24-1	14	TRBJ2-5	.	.	TGTGCCACCAGTGACCCCGTGGGGGGCGAGACCCAGTACTTC	CATSDPVGGETQYF
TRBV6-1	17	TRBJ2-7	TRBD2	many	TGTGCCAGCACTCGGACTAGCGGGAGGGCAGGCGGCTACGAGCAGTACTTC	CASTRTSGRAGGYEQYF
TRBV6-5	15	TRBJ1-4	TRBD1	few	TGTGCCAGCAGTTACAGGGGACAGGAGGATGAAAAACTGTTTTTT	CASSYRGQEDEKLFF
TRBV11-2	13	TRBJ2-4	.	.	TGTGCCAGCAGTGAGGGACAATTGGGGGTTCAGTACTTC	CASSEGQLGVQYF
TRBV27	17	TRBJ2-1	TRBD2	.	TGTGCCAGCAGTTTATGGGGCCAAACTAGCGGGAGAAATGGGCAGTTCTTC	CASSLWGQTSGRNGQFF
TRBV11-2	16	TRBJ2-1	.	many	TGTGCCAGCAGCTTAGGGTTCCAGAGCTCCTACAATGAGCAGTTCTTC	CASSLGFQSSYNEQFF
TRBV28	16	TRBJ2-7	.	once	TGTGCCAGCAGTATAATCCCCTCGAGCGACTCCTACGAGCAGTACTTC	CASSIIPSSDSYEQYF
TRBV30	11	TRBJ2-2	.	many	TGTGCCTGGCAGGGGACCGGGGAGCTGTTTTTT	CAWQGTGELFF
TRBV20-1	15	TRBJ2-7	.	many	TGCAGTGCTAGAAGGATAGCGGAAAACTCCTACGAGCAGTACTTC	CSARRIAENSYEQYF
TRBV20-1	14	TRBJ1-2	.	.	TGCAGTGCTAGACAGGGCCTGGGAGGATATGGCTACACCTTC	CSARQGLGGYGYTF
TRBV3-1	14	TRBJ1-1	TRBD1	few	TGTGCCAGCAGCCCACAGGGGGGAAGAACTGAAGCTTTCTTT	CASSPQGGRTEAFF
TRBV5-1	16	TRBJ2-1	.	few	TGCGCCAGCAGCCCCGAAGACGGGGGGCCCTACAATGAGCAGTTCTTC	CASSPEDGGPYNEQFF
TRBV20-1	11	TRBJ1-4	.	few	TGCAGTGCCGGCCATAATGAAAAACTGTTTTTT	CSAGHNEKLFF